Listed here are 10 T cell receptor beta chains from one sample, sequenced in a study of blood T cell repertoires in COVID-19. The method was immunoSEQ multiplex PCR; TCRdb's version includes in-frame clones alone and lacks a portion of them. Among about 120,000 clones listed, roughly three quarters were seen once. Material for sequencing was peripheral blood. All receptors derive from a human donor in a cohort sampled during active COVID-19.

V and J are TRBV29-1 and TRBJ1-1; no firm D call. Trimming took 5 bases from V and 0 from J, leaving 10 bases between them. This CDR3 has 13 residues. The germline V gene encodes CDR1 SQVTM and CDR2 ANQGSEA. The CDR3 DNA reads as TGCAGCGTTTCTCCCAGGATGAACACTGAAGCTTTCTTT. Its translation: CSVSPRMNTEAFF. Using reference TRBV29-1 and TRBJ1-1 for the parts outside the CDR3, the full variable domain is SAVISQKPSRDICQRGTSLTIQCQVDSQVTMMFWYRQQPGQSLTLIATANQGSEATYESGFVIDKFPISRPNLTFSTLTVSNMSPEDSSIYLCSVSPRMNTEAFFGQGTRLTVV.

This clone was recorded only once. This chain joins TRBV3-1 (or the pseudogene TRBV3-2) and TRBJ1-3; D is undetermined. V dropped 0 bases and J dropped 1 base, with 7 bases sitting between them. CDR3 length equals 15 residues. Germline-derived CDR1 and CDR2 are LGHDT and YNNKEL (reference sequence). Here the CDR3 reads CASSQDEGSGNTIYF. As DNA, the CDR3 is TGTGCCAGCAGCCAAGACGAGGGATCTGGAAACACCATATATTTT.

The chain combines TRBV6-5 with TRBJ1-1, with TRBD1 as a possible D gene (5 bases). This CDR3 is built from 13 residues. Germline values: CDR1 MNHEY, CDR2 SVGAGI. The V end lost 4 bases, the J end lost 4 bases, and 10 bases lay between the germline ends. The DNA for the CDR3 is TGTGCCAGCAGTTTACACAGGCGCACTGAAGCTTTCTTT. Translating it yields CASSLHRRTEAFF.

V gene TRBV9 combines with J gene TRBJ2-7; D perhaps matches TRBD1 (6 bases). The CDR3 runs to 12 residues. V lost 3 bases to trimming and J lost 3 bases, with 7 bases between them. Germline values: CDR1 SGDLS, CDR2 YYNGEE. This CDR3 reads CASSETGYEQYF. The CDR3 DNA sequence: TGTGCCAGCAGCGAGACAGGCTACGAGCAGTACTTC.

The chain joins TRBV11-1 to TRBJ1-3, with D perhaps matching TRBD1 (5 bases). The CDR3 sequence is 16 residues long. V shed 3 bases and J shed 0 bases, with 12 bases lying between them. CDR1 and CDR2 (germline): SGHAT, FQDESV (reference sequence). The CDR3 spells CASSFDRLSSGNTIYF. In DNA, the CDR3 is TGTGCCAGCAGCTTTGACAGACTGAGCTCTGGAAACACCATATATTTT.

The V call is TRBV19, the J call TRBJ2-5; the match to TRBD2 covers 8 bases. The CDR3 extends over 16 amino acids. V trimming: 4 bases; J trimming: 2 bases; junction bases outside the gene matches: 9. Germline loops: CDR1 LNHDA, CDR2 SQIVND (reference sequence). The CDR3, as DNA: TGTGCCAGTAGTAAATACCTCACTAGCGGTCAAGAGACCCAGTACTTC. Its protein is CASSKYLTSGQETQYF.

The CDR3 reads CASGRGQYF. DNA for the CDR3: TGTGCCAGCGGGAGAGGGCAGTACTTC. The J gene is TRBJ2-7, the V gene TRBV28, with D maybe TRBD2 (5 bases). Germline V lookup: CDR1 MDHEN, CDR2 SYDVKM. Trimming left V 8 bases short and J 9 bases short, with 8 bases between. This CDR3 is built from 9 residues.

The chain couples TRBV6-5 to TRBJ2-7; maybe TRBD2 (6 bases). Germline CDR1 and CDR2: MNHEY and SVGAGI. This CDR3 has 13 amino acids. V lost 7 bases, J lost 3 bases, and 13 bases lay in between. The CDR3 here is CASTPGDYYEQYF. Here the CDR3 DNA reads TGTGCCAGCACGCCGGGAGACTACTACGAGCAGTACTTC.

The chain links TRBV3-1 (or the pseudogene TRBV3-2) to TRBJ1-3; D call uncertain. Deletions cut 8 bases from V and 0 bases from J, with 11 bases between. The CDR3 contains 14 residues. Germline CDR1 is LGHDT and CDR2 is YNNKEL (reference sequence). CDR3 sequence reads: CASEARDSGNTIYF. The CDR3 region has the DNA TGTGCCAGCGAGGCACGCGACTCTGGAAACACCATATATTTT.

The chain has TRBV6-6 and TRBJ2-1, with no clear D. V was shortened by 0 bases and J by 8 bases, with 14 bases between the two germline ends. The V gene's germline CDR1 is MNHNY and CDR2 SVGAGI (reference sequence). The CDR3 contains 15 residues. CDR3 in amino acids: CASSYSWLGLDEQFF. CDR3 sequence (DNA): TGTGCCAGCAGTTACTCTTGGCTAGGATTGGATGAGCAGTTCTTC.